Shown below are 17 T cell receptor beta chains from a single sample sequenced in a study of shared clonotypes between healthy human individuals. TCRdb's table, derived via immunoSEQ multiplex PCR, lists solely in-frame clones and lacks some. The repertoire holds around 690,000 clones, about nine tenths seen once, with 30% to 35% in the top ten. The specimen sequenced was memory CD8+ T cells from PBMCs. Subset defined: CD45RO+ cells pooled with CCR7-negative TemRA cells. The receptors were sampled from a young man in good health. Some clones in this sample may be carry-over from other donors' samples.

This chain uses TRBV15 with TRBJ2-1; the D gene is possibly TRBD2 (6 bases). The CDR3 consists of 14 residues. Germline V gene sequence: CDR1 LNHNV, CDR2 YYDKDF (reference sequence). V lost 5 bases and J lost 7, with 15 bases in between. The CDR3 DNA sequence: TGTGCCACCAGCGTCCGAGGTGGGAGGAATGAGCAGTTCTTC. This translates into CATSVRGGRNEQFF.

The chain recombines TRBV7-9 with TRBJ2-5, with D tentatively TRBD1 or TRBD2 (5 bases each). Deletions cut 4 bases from V and 4 bases from J, with 10 bases between. The CDR3 extends over 13 amino acids. Germline V lookup: CDR1 SEHNR, CDR2 FQNEAQ (reference sequence). The chain's CDR3 is CASSSEGTETQYF. As DNA, the CDR3 is TGTGCCAGCAGCTCCGAAGGGACAGAGACCCAGTACTTC. The whole variable domain, remainder taken from reference TRBV7-9 and TRBJ2-5, is DTGVSQNPRHKITKRGQNVTFRCDPISEHNRLYWYRQTLGQGPEFLTYFQNEAQLEKSRLLSDRFSAERPKGSFSTLEIQRTEQGDSAMYLCASSSEGTETQYFGPGTRLLVL.

This chain links TRBV11-3 with TRBJ2-1; D is tentatively TRBD1 or TRBD2 (5 bases each). The CDR3 sequence is 15 residues long. The germline CDR1 and CDR2 sequences are SGHNT and YENEEA. V was trimmed by 4 bases and J by 0 bases, leaving 10 bases between them. The CDR3 sequence is CASSSGPSSYNEQFF. The CDR3 DNA reads as TGTGCCAGCAGCTCGGGGCCTAGCTCCTACAATGAGCAGTTCTTC.

The chain employs TRBV7-9 and TRBJ1-1; tentatively, D is TRBD1 (5 bases). Germline lookup yields CDR1 SEHNR and CDR2 FQNEAQ (reference sequence). V lost 5 bases to trimming and J lost 0 bases, with 19 bases between them. The CDR3 spans 17 residues. The CDR3 sequence is CASSAGEVIPVNTEAFF. As DNA, the CDR3 is TGTGCCAGCAGCGCGGGGGAAGTTATCCCAGTGAACACTGAAGCTTTCTTT.

The J gene is TRBJ2-1, the V gene TRBV7-6; possibly TRBD1 or TRBD2 for D (5 bases each). The CDR3 sequence is 13 residues long. Trimming took off 5 bases at V and 12 bases at J, with 17 bases between the two ends. Germline lookup yields CDR1 SGHVS and CDR2 FNYEAQ. The DNA of the CDR3 is TGTGCCAGCAGCACAAAGCCAGAGGGGTGGCAGTTCTTC. As protein: CASSTKPEGWQFF.

The gene calls are TRBV7-9 and TRBJ2-5, with D possibly TRBD2 on 5 matching bases. The germline CDR1 and CDR2 sequences are SEHNR and FQNEAQ (reference sequence). CDR3 size: 14 residues. V lost 5 bases to trimming and J lost 5 bases, with 15 bases between them. Here the CDR3 reads CASSGPVRGETQYF. As DNA, the CDR3 is TGTGCCAGCAGCGGCCCCGTCCGAGGGGAGACCCAGTACTTC.

This chain links TRBV7-9 with TRBJ2-3; perhaps TRBD1 as D (7 bases). CDR1 and CDR2 from the germline V gene are SEHNR and FQNEAQ (reference sequence). The CDR3 runs 16 residues. The V end was cut by 2 bases, the J end by 2 bases, with 14 bases between. The CDR3 loop reads CASSLRRGQNTDTQYF. The CDR3 nucleotides read TGTGCCAGCAGCTTAAGGAGGGGACAGAACACAGATACGCAGTATTTT.

This chain uses TRBV4-1 with TRBJ1-2; D is undetermined. Germline values: CDR1 MGHRA, CDR2 YSYEKL. Trimming pared 1 base from V and 2 bases from J, leaving 8 bases between. The CDR3 is 14 amino acids. CDR3 loop: CASSQVGHNYGYTF. Here the CDR3 DNA reads TGCGCCAGCAGCCAAGTAGGTCACAACTATGGCTACACCTTC.

The gene calls are TRBV7-2 and TRBJ2-7, with no clear D. The length of the CDR3 is 14 residues. Germline CDR1 is SGHTA and CDR2 is FQGNSA. The V end was cut by 1 base, the J end by 2 bases, with 9 bases between. CDR3 coding DNA: TGTGCCAGCAGCTTAGATTACACAGCCTACGAGCAGTACTTC. Its protein product is CASSLDYTAYEQYF.

This chain joins TRBV7-9 and TRBJ2-5; D is unresolved. The J call is doubtful: the DNA matches TRBJ2-7 better. Germline V lookup: CDR1 SEHNR, CDR2 FQNEAQ (reference sequence). CDR3 length: 12 residues. The CDR3 sequence: CASSLGRNEQYF. The DNA of the CDR3 is TGTGCCAGCAGCTTAGGTAGAAACGAGCAGTACTTC.

The rearrangement joins TRBV7-9 to TRBJ1-2, with TRBD1 matching over 8 bases. CDR1 is SEHNR, CDR2 FQNEAQ, per germline (reference sequence). Trimming at V came to 2 bases and at J to 6 bases, leaving 8 bases not matched to a gene. CDR3 length: 15 residues. The CDR3 DNA sequence: TGTGCCAGCAGCTTATCCTCGGCAGGGGGCGATGGCTACACCTTC. It specifies CASSLSSAGGDGYTF.

This clone was detected only a few times. This chain connects TRBV13 to TRBJ2-1; TRBD2 matches 10 bases. The J segment lost 7 bases and the V segment lost 1 base, leaving 13 bases of the junction unmatched. The CDR3 is 18 residues long. CDR1 and CDR2 from the germline V gene are PRHDT and FYEKMQ (reference sequence). CDR3 in amino acids: CASSLVPSGSPGGNEQFF. The CDR3 nucleotides read TGTGCCAGCAGCTTAGTGCCTAGCGGGAGCCCCGGAGGTAATGAGCAGTTCTTC.

This clone was detected once. The V call is TRBV6-1, the J call TRBJ1-2; D unresolved. The germline CDR1 and CDR2 sequences are MNHNS and SASEGT. V was shortened by 4 bases and J by 5 bases, with 14 bases between the two germline ends. The CDR3 consists of 14 residues. The CDR3 DNA follows: TGTGCCAGCAGTGTCGAGTCGAGGTATTATGGCTACACCTTC. The encoded protein is CASSVESRYYGYTF.

Of note for this clone: Other DNA sequences in the same sample also yield this CDR3. As DNA, the CDR3 is TGTGCCAGCAGTTACTCGGCAGGGTCTTACGAGCAGTACTTC. Residues: CASSYSAGSYEQYF. J is TRBJ2-7 and V is TRBV6-5, with a weak D call TRBD1 (5 bases). Germline loops: CDR1 MNHEY, CDR2 SVGAGI. The length of the CDR3 is 14 residues. Deletions cut 0 bases from V and 4 bases from J, with 10 bases between.

The chain couples TRBV7-9 to TRBJ1-2; TRBD1 matches 8 bases. The CDR3 spans 16 residues. Germline assignment: CDR1 SEHNR and CDR2 FQNEAQ (reference sequence). V gave up 5 bases and J gave up 2 bases; unmatched junction bases: 10. In DNA form, the CDR3 reads TGTGCCAGCAGCGCCCGGCAGGGGGCTGCAAACTATGGCTACACCTTC. Encoded protein: CASSARQGAANYGYTF.

The rearrangement joins TRBV6-5 to TRBJ2-7; 9 bases match TRBD1. V gave up 5 bases and J gave up 3 bases; unmatched junction bases: 2. The CDR3 loop spans 13 amino acids. Per the germline V gene, CDR1 is MNHEY and CDR2 is SVGAGI. DNA of the CDR3: TGTGCCAGCAGTGACAGGGGGAACTACGAGCAGTACTTC. Translating gives CASSDRGNYEQYF.

The chain links TRBV5-1 to TRBJ1-4, with D possibly matching TRBD1 (5 bases). The CDR3 has 15 residues. Germline loops: CDR1 SGHRS, CDR2 YFSETQ. V lost 7 bases and J 8 bases, leaving 21 bases between the germline ends. CDR3 amino acids: CASRKPGQGREKLFF. CDR3 coding DNA: TGCGCCAGCCGAAAACCGGGTCAGGGTAGGGAAAAACTGTTTTTT.